A selection of T cell receptor beta chains follows, all from one sample in a study of blood T cell repertoires in COVID-19. Measured with immunoSEQ multiplex PCR; TCRdb has only the in-frame clones, and not every one. The sample lists 150,000 to 200,000 clones, approximately 91% occurring once. Sequencing was carried out using peripheral blood. Source of these receptors: a man in his late teens or twenties with acute or convalescent COVID-19. CDR3s include the opening cysteine and the closing phenylalanine or tryptophan. Each record gives: V gene, J gene, clone size, D gene, CDR3 protein, CDR3 DNA. D genes are given only for firm matches. The size field is filled for only some rows; it gives once, few, many or a size class.

>TRBV30|TRBJ2-3|once|NA
CAWISRRGTDTQYF
TGTGCCTGGATATCAAGGAGGGGAACAGATACGCAGTATTTT
>TRBV27|TRBJ1-4|NA|NA
CASSFGGELEEKLFF
TGTGCCAGCAGTTTCGGGGGGGAGTTGGAGGAAAAACTGTTTTTT
>TRBV27|TRBJ1-5|NA|TRBD1
CASSLDRAGQPQHF
TGTGCCAGCAGTTTGGACAGGGCGGGTCAGCCCCAGCATTTT
>TRBV6-4|TRBJ2-1|once|TRBD2
CASSPLAGSKDEQFF
TGTGCCAGCAGTCCCCTAGCGGGGTCGAAGGATGAGCAGTTCTTC
>TRBV20-1|TRBJ2-5|once|NA
CSARTEETQYF
TGCAGTGCTAGAACAGAAGAGACCCAGTACTTC
>TRBV6-7|TRBJ1-5|NA|TRBD1
CASTLTNRDRGFDQPQHF
TGTGCCAGCACTCTAACGAACCGGGACAGGGGGTTCGATCAGCCCCAGCATTTT
>TRBV7-9|TRBJ2-7|NA|TRBD2
CASGITPTSGRYEQYF
TGTGCCAGCGGAATAACCCCCACTAGCGGGAGATACGAGCAGTACTTC
>TRBV14|TRBJ1-2|NA|TRBD1
CASRPTQGAVGYTF
TGTGCCAGCAGACCGACACAGGGGGCGGTTGGCTACACCTTC
>TRBV7-9|TRBJ1-1|NA|NA
CASSMGRGTGTEAFF
TGTGCCAGCAGCATGGGCAGGGGTACGGGCACTGAAGCTTTCTTT
>TRBV27|TRBJ1-1|NA|TRBD1
CASSFIPGQGNTEAFF
TGTGCCAGCAGTTTTATACCGGGACAGGGGAACACTGAAGCTTTCTTT
>TRBV9|TRBJ1-2|few|TRBD1
CASSPRDRNNYGYTF
TGTGCCAGCAGCCCCCGGGACAGAAATAACTATGGCTACACCTTC
>TRBV24-1|TRBJ2-7|once|TRBD2
CATSGSTGGGSYEQYF
TGTGCCACCAGTGGCTCTACGGGCGGGGGGTCCTACGAGCAGTACTTC
>TRBV25-1|TRBJ2-3|NA|TRBD2
CASSDSPAGGTQYF
TGTGCCAGCAGTGACTCCCCCGCCGGGGGGACGCAGTATTTT
>TRBV19|TRBJ1-2|NA|NA
CASSQHRETWYGYTF
TGTGCCAGTAGTCAACACAGGGAGACATGGTATGGCTACACCTTC
>TRBV18|TRBJ1-1|NA|NA
CASSPRREGGDTEAFF
TGTGCCAGCTCACCCCGGCGGGAGGGAGGGGACACTGAAGCTTTCTTT
>TRBV5-1|TRBJ1-1|NA|NA
CASSSGLGLRTEAFF
TGCGCCAGCAGCTCCGGACTCGGCTTGAGGACTGAAGCTTTCTTT
>TRBV10-2|TRBJ1-1|few|NA
CASSEGAAYTEAFF
TGCGCCAGCAGTGAAGGGGCCGCCTACACTGAAGCTTTCTTT
>TRBV7-9|TRBJ2-1|NA|TRBD1
CASSPWGQGLYNEQFF
TGTGCCAGCAGCCCGTGGGGACAGGGCTTATACAATGAGCAGTTCTTC
>TRBV7-9|TRBJ2-1|NA|NA
CASRAGSYNEQFF
TGTGCCAGCAGGGCTGGCTCCTACAATGAGCAGTTCTTC
>TRBV12-3/TRBV12-4|TRBJ1-5|many|NA
CASSLASGQPQHF
TGTGCCAGCAGCTTAGCCAGCGGTCAGCCCCAGCATTTT
>TRBV2|TRBJ2-1|NA|TRBD2
CASKAGVDGPFPFF
TGTGCCAGCAAAGCGGGAGTAGACGGCCCATTCCCGTTCTTC
>TRBV30|TRBJ1-1|NA|TRBD1
CAWARTGGGTEAFF
TGTGCCTGGGCTCGGACAGGGGGCGGCACTGAAGCTTTCTTT
>TRBV24-1|TRBJ1-5|NA|NA
CATSGGFQPQHF
TGTGCCACCAGTGGAGGGTTTCAGCCCCAGCATTTT
>TRBV6-6|TRBJ1-6|NA|NA
CASMRISPNSPLHF
TGTGCCAGCATGAGGATCAGCCCTAATTCACCCCTCCACTTT
>TRBV6-5|TRBJ1-1|NA|NA
CASSKQRMNTEAFF
TGTGCCAGCAGCAAACAAAGAATGAACACTGAAGCTTTCTTT
>TRBV9|TRBJ1-2|once|TRBD1
CASSEQGSSYGYTF
TGTGCCAGCAGCGAACAGGGGTCTAGCTATGGCTACACCTTC
>TRBV6-2/TRBV6-3|TRBJ2-6|NA|NA
CASSSGINGANVLTF
TGTGCCAGCAGTTCAGGGATTAATGGGGCCAACGTCCTGACTTTC
>TRBV27|TRBJ1-1|NA|TRBD1
CASSFSPTWTGGGNTEAFF
TGTGCCAGCAGTTTCTCCCCGACATGGACAGGAGGGGGCAACACTGAAGCTTTCTTT
>TRBV19|TRBJ2-1|once|TRBD1
CASSIDLTGNEQFF
TGTGCCAGTAGTATAGATCTGACAGGGAATGAGCAGTTCTTC
>TRBV3-1/TRBV3-2|TRBJ1-1|NA|NA
CASSQEQNTEAFF
TGTGCCAGCAGCCAAGAACAGAACACTGAAGCTTTCTTT
>TRBV2|TRBJ2-1|NA|NA
CASSAGTLGFF
TGTGCCAGCAGTGCGGGGACACTTGGGTTCTTC
>TRBV20-1|TRBJ1-2|NA|NA
CSASMIYEDGYTF
TGCAGTGCTAGTATGATTTATGAGGATGGCTACACCTTC
>TRBV5-5|TRBJ2-1|few|NA
CASSLATVTYNEQFF
TGTGCCAGCAGCTTGGCCACAGTGACGTACAATGAGCAGTTCTTC
>TRBV3-1/TRBV3-2|TRBJ1-2|NA|NA
CASSRTSAGLGGYGYTF
TGTGCCAGCAGCCGAACCTCAGCGGGCTTAGGTGGCTATGGCTACACCTTC
>TRBV5-1|TRBJ1-1|NA|NA
CASSLGDGLTEAFF
TGCGCCAGCAGCTTGGGCGACGGACTCACTGAAGCTTTCTTT
>TRBV6-1|TRBJ1-5|NA|NA
CASSEVRGGGQPQHF
TGTGCCAGCAGTGAAGTACGGGGAGGCGGGCAGCCCCAGCATTTT
>TRBV20-1|TRBJ1-2|NA|NA
CSARQDYGYTF
TGCAGTGCCAGACAGGACTATGGCTACACCTTC
>TRBV6-5|TRBJ2-7|NA|NA
CASSPAGVSSYEQYF
TGTGCCAGCAGCCCCGCCGGGGTAAGCTCCTACGAGCAGTACTTC
>TRBV11-2|TRBJ1-4|NA|TRBD1
CASSLYGTEYATNEKLFF
TGTGCCAGCAGCTTGTACGGGACAGAATATGCAACTAATGAAAAACTGTTTTTT
>TRBV19|TRBJ2-5|NA|NA
CASRGGQETQYF
TGTGCCAGTAGGGGGGGTCAAGAGACCCAGTACTTC
>TRBV7-7|TRBJ1-1|NA|NA
CASSLAQNTEAFF
TGTGCCAGCAGCTTAGCTCAAAACACTGAAGCTTTCTTT
>TRBV27|TRBJ2-2|NA|NA
CASSLSFYTGELFF
TGTGCCAGCAGTTTGAGCTTTTACACCGGGGAGCTGTTTTTT
>TRBV18|TRBJ1-2|NA|TRBD1
CASSSVSGTGEGGYTF
TGTGCCAGCTCATCGGTTTCCGGGACAGGGGAGGGTGGCTACACCTTC
>TRBV27|TRBJ2-1|NA|TRBD1
CASREGATYNEQFF
TGTGCCAGTCGAGAGGGGGCAACCTACAATGAGCAGTTCTTC
>TRBV5-1|TRBJ1-1|NA|NA
CASSLGHGNTEAFF
TGCGCCAGCAGCTTGGGACACGGGAACACTGAAGCTTTCTTT
>TRBV18|TRBJ2-7|once|NA
CASSPGLSYEQYF
TGTGCCAGCTCACCCGGTCTCTCCTACGAGCAGTACTTC
>TRBV19|TRBJ1-1|once|NA
CASSIDLGRNTEAFF
TGTGCCAGTAGTATAGACCTTGGGAGGAACACTGAAGCTTTCTTT
>TRBV15|TRBJ2-1|once|TRBD1
CATSKLPGQGYNEQFF
TGTGCCACCAGCAAACTCCCGGGACAGGGGTACAATGAGCAGTTCTTC
>TRBV30|TRBJ2-2|once|TRBD2
CAWKGLAGALNTGELFF
TGTGCCTGGAAGGGACTAGCGGGGGCCTTGAACACCGGGGAGCTGTTTTTT
>TRBV5-1|TRBJ1-2|NA|NA
CASSLVTGNYGYTF
TGCGCCAGCAGCTTGGTTACAGGGAACTATGGCTACACCTTC
>TRBV7-9|TRBJ2-5|NA|TRBD1
CASSRDRDRYDWQYF
TGTGCCAGCAGCCGCGACCGGGACAGGTACGATTGGCAGTACTTC
>TRBV5-1|TRBJ1-2|NA|NA
CASSLAEGSGYTF
TGCGCCAGCAGCTTGGCGGAGGGCTCGGGCTACACCTTC
>TRBV24-1|TRBJ2-1|NA|TRBD1
CATSGQGFSQGEQFF
TGTGCCACCTCGGGACAGGGGTTTAGTCAGGGTGAGCAGTTCTTC
>TRBV6-5|TRBJ1-6|NA|NA
CASSYSIVAANSPLHF
TGTGCCAGCAGTTACTCGATAGTAGCGGCTAATTCACCCCTCCACTTT
>TRBV7-2|TRBJ2-1|NA|TRBD2
CASRSSGNPYNEQFF
TGTGCCAGCAGATCTAGCGGGAACCCCTACAATGAGCAGTTCTTC
>TRBV5-3|TRBJ1-1|NA|NA
CARSPGERTEAFF
TGTGCCAGAAGCCCCGGTGAGAGAACTGAAGCTTTCTTT
>TRBV7-9|TRBJ2-5|NA|TRBD1
CASSFDRAQETQYF
TGTGCCAGCAGCTTCGACAGGGCTCAAGAGACCCAGTACTTC
>TRBV6-4|TRBJ2-5|once|TRBD2
CASSYSGGGETQYF
TGTGCCAGCAGTTATAGCGGGGGTGGGGAGACCCAGTACTTC
>TRBV5-5|TRBJ1-5|NA|NA
CASRGGQSYSNQPQHF
TGTGCCAGCAGGGGCGGACAGTCTTATAGCAATCAGCCCCAGCATTTT